Described below is a single TCR beta chain sequence and its context. Its antigen is unidentified. These data come from a study of OX40 agonist ivuxolimab in advanced cancers. Background on the study: Anti-PD-1, anti-PD-L1 or anti-CTLA-4 therapy given earlier was allowed, and roughly 40% had some. Points from the study as a whole: CD4+ and CD8+ blood T cells expanded clonally by week 6 at 0.1 to 3.0 mg/kg. Still undetermined is the antigen specificity of the expanded peripheral T cells.

The method was immunoSEQ multiplex PCR; TCRdb's version includes in-frame clones alone and lacks a portion of them. The sample records 35,000 to 45,000 clones, roughly nine tenths being singletons. The sampling schedule covered blood at baseline, cycle 4 day 1, and cycle 7 day 1. V was clipped by 1 base and J by 0 bases, with 10 bases between them. This CDR3 region has 16 residues. The germline CDR1 and CDR2 sequences are MGHRA and YSYEKL. J is TRBJ2-1 and V is TRBV4-1; D is uncertain. Sequenced here: CD4+ or CD8+ T cells sorted from blood, sampled in a trial of the OX40 agonist ivuxolimab. The source is an adult with an advanced solid tumor such as melanoma, head and neck, liver or kidney cancer. CDR3 bases: TGCGCCAGCAGCCAAGGTGGGTCGAGCTCCTACAATGAGCAGTTCTTC. Protein product: CASSQGGSSSYNEQFF.